Listed below are T cell receptor beta chains from one sample, sequenced in a study of CD8+ T cells in alopecia areata. Generated by immunoSEQ multiplex PCR, the TCRdb table keeps only in-frame clones and is missing some. There are some 120,000 clones in the sample; roughly 61% occur only once, and 4.5% lies in the top ten. This specimen consisted of CD4+ T cells sorted from blood, obtained at week 0. These receptors were taken from a human donor with alopecia areata. The CDR3 runs from the conserved cysteine through the conserved F or W. The D gene is left open where the match is weak. Part of the rows lack a size; the others show once, few, many or a class for expanded clones.

D gene: TRBD2
clone size: NA
J gene: TRBJ2-2
V gene: TRBV6-5
CDR3 protein: CASRFRGGLTGELFF
CDR3 DNA: TGTGCCAGCAGATTCCGGGGGGGCCTCACCGGGGAGCTGTTTTTT

D gene: NA
clone size: NA
J gene: TRBJ2-3
V gene: TRBV5-1
CDR3 protein: CASSFAETDTQYF
CDR3 DNA: TGCGCCAGCAGCTTTGCAGAGACAGATACGCAGTATTTT

D gene: NA
clone size: NA
J gene: TRBJ1-1
V gene: TRBV13
CDR3 protein: CASSRTNTEAFF
CDR3 DNA: TGTGCCAGCAGCCGGACGAACACTGAAGCTTTCTTT

D gene: NA
clone size: NA
J gene: TRBJ1-5
V gene: TRBV19
CDR3 protein: CASSMSDSNQPQHF
CDR3 DNA: TGTGCCAGTAGTATGTCCGATAGCAATCAGCCCCAGCATTTT

D gene: NA
clone size: NA
J gene: TRBJ1-1
V gene: TRBV6-5
CDR3 protein: CASSYQGRDTEAFF
CDR3 DNA: TGTGCCAGCAGTTACCAAGGGAGAGACACTGAAGCTTTCTTT

D gene: TRBD1
clone size: NA
J gene: TRBJ1-5
V gene: TRBV7-9
CDR3 protein: CASSLGWGTDNQPQHF
CDR3 DNA: TGTGCCAGCAGCTTAGGGTGGGGGACAGACAATCAGCCCCAGCATTTT

D gene: NA
clone size: NA
J gene: TRBJ1-4
V gene: TRBV30
CDR3 protein: CAWRLPYTSTNEKLFF
CDR3 DNA: TGTGCCTGGAGGTTACCGTATACTTCAACTAATGAAAAACTGTTTTTT

D gene: NA
clone size: NA
J gene: TRBJ2-1
V gene: TRBV18
CDR3 protein: CASSPLGNEQFF
CDR3 DNA: TGTGCGAGCTCACCATTGGGGAATGAGCAGTTCTTC

D gene: TRBD1
clone size: NA
J gene: TRBJ1-5
V gene: TRBV19
CDR3 protein: CASSDRGVSNQPQHF
CDR3 DNA: TGTGCCAGTAGCGACAGGGGCGTCAGCAATCAGCCCCAGCATTTT

D gene: NA
clone size: NA
J gene: TRBJ1-5
V gene: TRBV2
CDR3 protein: CASSPQGWNQPQHF
CDR3 DNA: TGTGCCAGCAGCCCACAGGGTTGGAATCAGCCCCAGCATTTT

D gene: NA
clone size: NA
J gene: TRBJ1-1
V gene: TRBV5-1
CDR3 protein: CASSPGGGNTEAFF
CDR3 DNA: TGCGCCAGCAGCCCGGGTGGAGGGAACACTGAAGCTTTCTTT

D gene: TRBD2
clone size: NA
J gene: TRBJ2-5
V gene: TRBV7-9
CDR3 protein: CASSLPGLAGETQYF
CDR3 DNA: TGTGCCAGCAGCTTACCCGGACTAGCAGGGGAGACCCAGTACTTC

D gene: NA
clone size: NA
J gene: TRBJ2-3
V gene: TRBV11-2
CDR3 protein: CASSLPGRDTQYF
CDR3 DNA: TGTGCCAGCAGCCTCCCCGGCAGGGATACGCAGTATTTT

D gene: NA
clone size: few
J gene: TRBJ1-6
V gene: TRBV7-3
CDR3 protein: CASSQMGGSPLHF
CDR3 DNA: TGTGCCAGCAGCCAAATGGGGGGTTCACCCCTCCACTTT

D gene: TRBD2
clone size: NA
J gene: TRBJ2-1
V gene: TRBV4-3
CDR3 protein: CASSQDPAGGVEQFF
CDR3 DNA: TGCGCCAGCAGCCAAGATCCAGCGGGGGGTGTTGAGCAGTTCTTC

D gene: TRBD2
clone size: few
J gene: TRBJ2-1
V gene: TRBV5-1
CDR3 protein: CASAVLAGPSSYNEQFF
CDR3 DNA: TGCGCCAGCGCAGTACTAGCGGGGCCAAGCTCCTACAATGAGCAGTTCTTC

D gene: NA
clone size: NA
J gene: TRBJ1-1
V gene: TRBV9
CDR3 protein: CASSVFEGDTEAFF
CDR3 DNA: TGTGCCAGCAGCGTATTTGAGGGAGATACTGAAGCTTTCTTT

D gene: NA
clone size: NA
J gene: TRBJ2-5
V gene: TRBV13
CDR3 protein: CASSFTLGETQYF
CDR3 DNA: TGTGCCAGCAGCTTCACCCTTGGAGAGACCCAGTACTTC

D gene: NA
clone size: NA
J gene: TRBJ2-3
V gene: TRBV5-1
CDR3 protein: CASSPSLTDTQYF
CDR3 DNA: TGCGCCAGCAGCCCCTCCCTCACAGATACGCAGTATTTT

D gene: NA
clone size: few
J gene: TRBJ1-3
V gene: TRBV6-1
CDR3 protein: CASSATYESGNTIYF
CDR3 DNA: TGTGCCAGCAGTGCGACATATGAATCTGGAAACACCATATATTTT

D gene: TRBD2
clone size: NA
J gene: TRBJ2-5
V gene: TRBV12-5
CDR3 protein: CASGMGLGGETQYF
CDR3 DNA: TGTGCTAGTGGTATGGGACTAGGGGGGGAGACCCAGTACTTC

D gene: TRBD1
clone size: NA
J gene: TRBJ1-4
V gene: TRBV5-1
CDR3 protein: CASSPDRVNEKLFF
CDR3 DNA: TGCGCCAGCAGCCCCGACAGGGTTAATGAAAAACTGTTTTTT

D gene: TRBD1
clone size: NA
J gene: TRBJ1-1
V gene: TRBV7-9
CDR3 protein: CASSSLVSRDRETEAFF
CDR3 DNA: TGTGCCAGCAGCTCGCTAGTTTCCCGTGACAGGGAGACTGAAGCTTTCTTT

D gene: NA
clone size: NA
J gene: TRBJ1-2
V gene: TRBV30
CDR3 protein: CAWMGVYGYTF
CDR3 DNA: TGTGCCTGGATGGGCGTCTATGGCTACACCTTC

D gene: NA
clone size: NA
J gene: TRBJ1-4
V gene: TRBV4-1
CDR3 protein: CASSHGGQNNEKLFF
CDR3 DNA: TGCGCCAGCAGCCACGGCGGACAGAATAATGAAAAACTGTTTTTT

D gene: TRBD2
clone size: NA
J gene: TRBJ2-1
V gene: TRBV7-2
CDR3 protein: CASGQRGYNEQFF
CDR3 DNA: TGTGCCAGTGGACAGCGGGGGTACAATGAGCAGTTCTTC

D gene: TRBD1
clone size: NA
J gene: TRBJ2-7
V gene: TRBV6-6
CDR3 protein: CASSNPTGSYEQYF
CDR3 DNA: TGTGCCAGCAGTAACCCGACAGGGTCCTACGAGCAGTACTTC

D gene: NA
clone size: NA
J gene: TRBJ2-2
V gene: TRBV5-1
CDR3 protein: CASSEVNTGELFF
CDR3 DNA: TGCGCCAGCAGCGAAGTCAACACCGGGGAGCTGTTTTTT

D gene: NA
clone size: NA
J gene: TRBJ1-2
V gene: TRBV4-1
CDR3 protein: CASSQEEDKNYGYTF
CDR3 DNA: TGCGCCAGCAGCCAAGAGGAGGACAAGAACTATGGCTACACCTTC

D gene: TRBD2
clone size: NA
J gene: TRBJ2-3
V gene: TRBV5-4
CDR3 protein: CASSSGGDTQYF
CDR3 DNA: TGTGCCAGCAGCTCGGGAGGAGATACGCAGTATTTT

D gene: TRBD2
clone size: NA
J gene: TRBJ2-4
V gene: TRBV19
CDR3 protein: CASSIGTRGAKNIQYF
CDR3 DNA: TGTGCCAGTAGTATCGGGACTAGGGGAGCCAAAAACATTCAGTACTTC

D gene: NA
clone size: NA
J gene: TRBJ1-1
V gene: TRBV2
CDR3 protein: CASSGEGVSTEAFF
CDR3 DNA: TGTGCCAGCAGTGGGGAGGGTGTAAGCACTGAAGCTTTCTTT

D gene: TRBD1
clone size: NA
J gene: TRBJ1-5
V gene: TRBV15
CDR3 protein: CATSSQGDQPQHF
CDR3 DNA: TGTGCCACCAGCAGCCAGGGGGATCAGCCCCAGCATTTT

D gene: NA
clone size: NA
J gene: TRBJ1-2
V gene: TRBV4-3
CDR3 protein: CASSQVGGNYGYTF
CDR3 DNA: TGCGCCAGCAGCCAAGTTGGGGGAAACTATGGCTACACCTTC

D gene: NA
clone size: NA
J gene: TRBJ2-3
V gene: TRBV5-8
CDR3 protein: CASSLAPFGVGTQYF
CDR3 DNA: TGTGCCAGCAGCTTGGCCCCATTCGGGGTCGGTACGCAGTATTTT

D gene: TRBD1
clone size: NA
J gene: TRBJ2-3
V gene: TRBV9
CDR3 protein: CASSEGASGRTDTQYF
CDR3 DNA: TGTGCCAGCAGCGAGGGGGCCTCCGGGCGCACAGATACGCAGTATTTT

D gene: NA
clone size: NA
J gene: TRBJ2-7
V gene: TRBV18
CDR3 protein: CASSPRLSYSYEQYF
CDR3 DNA: TGTGCCAGCTCACCACGACTATCTTACTCCTACGAGCAGTACTTC

D gene: TRBD1
clone size: NA
J gene: TRBJ2-1
V gene: TRBV13
CDR3 protein: CASSLSHRGLGSKQFF
CDR3 DNA: TGTGCCAGCAGCTTATCCCACAGGGGGCTGGGTAGTAAGCAGTTCTTC

D gene: NA
clone size: few
J gene: TRBJ1-2
V gene: TRBV11-2
CDR3 protein: CASNFPVATYGYTF
CDR3 DNA: TGTGCCAGCAATTTTCCAGTCGCAACTTATGGCTACACCTTC

D gene: NA
clone size: once
J gene: TRBJ1-5
V gene: TRBV9
CDR3 protein: CASSVGPMGNQPQHF
CDR3 DNA: TGTGCCAGCAGCGTAGGCCCGATGGGCAATCAGCCCCAGCATTTT

D gene: NA
clone size: few
J gene: TRBJ2-7
V gene: TRBV29-1
CDR3 protein: CSVEDGGSEQYF
CDR3 DNA: TGCAGCGTTGAGGACGGGGGAAGCGAGCAGTACTTC

D gene: NA
clone size: NA
J gene: TRBJ2-3
V gene: TRBV4-1
CDR3 protein: CASSRRGGDTQYF
CDR3 DNA: TGCGCCAGCAGCCGCAGAGGGGGGGATACGCAGTATTTT

D gene: NA
clone size: many
J gene: TRBJ2-7
V gene: TRBV7-9
CDR3 protein: CASSPKGPYEQYF
CDR3 DNA: TGTGCCAGCAGCCCGAAGGGTCCCTACGAGCAGTACTTC

D gene: NA
clone size: NA
J gene: TRBJ2-7
V gene: TRBV6-5
CDR3 protein: CASSRFQGKYEQYF
CDR3 DNA: TGTGCCAGCAGCAGATTCCAGGGAAAATACGAGCAGTACTTC

D gene: TRBD1
clone size: few
J gene: TRBJ2-5
V gene: TRBV27
CDR3 protein: CASRTIQGKGETQYF
CDR3 DNA: TGTGCCAGCAGAACGATACAGGGGAAGGGAGAGACCCAGTACTTC

D gene: TRBD2
clone size: NA
J gene: TRBJ2-7
V gene: TRBV5-1
CDR3 protein: CASSRTSGAYEQYF
CDR3 DNA: TGCGCCAGCAGCCGTACCAGCGGGGCCTACGAGCAGTACTTC

D gene: NA
clone size: NA
J gene: TRBJ1-1
V gene: TRBV4-3
CDR3 protein: CASSQDMRPEAFF
CDR3 DNA: TGCGCCAGCAGCCAAGATATGAGGCCTGAAGCTTTCTTT

D gene: NA
clone size: NA
J gene: TRBJ1-2
V gene: TRBV7-2
CDR3 protein: CASSLDPIYYGYTF
CDR3 DNA: TGTGCCAGCAGCTTAGACCCGATTTACTATGGCTACACCTTC

D gene: NA
clone size: NA
J gene: TRBJ2-5
V gene: TRBV6-5
CDR3 protein: CASSYRGQETQYF
CDR3 DNA: TGTGCCAGCAGTTACAGGGGCCAAGAGACCCAGTACTTC

D gene: NA
clone size: NA
J gene: TRBJ1-5
V gene: TRBV5-4
CDR3 protein: CASSLAGTSNQPQHF
CDR3 DNA: TGTGCCAGCAGCTTGGCAGGGACGAGCAATCAGCCCCAGCATTTT

D gene: NA
clone size: few
J gene: TRBJ2-7
V gene: TRBV9
CDR3 protein: CASSVTPGSYEQYF
CDR3 DNA: TGTGCCAGCAGCGTTACACCCGGGTCCTACGAGCAGTACTTC

D gene: NA
clone size: NA
J gene: TRBJ2-2
V gene: TRBV9
CDR3 protein: CASSFWGGNTGELFF
CDR3 DNA: TGTGCCAGCAGCTTCTGGGGCGGGAACACCGGGGAGCTGTTTTTT